This T cell receptor (beta chain) was sequenced during a study of T cells in localized non-small cell lung cancer. Whole-study findings and limits: Overall survival was longer when the density of T cells in the blood was higher. The highest T cell clonality was in uninvolved adjacent lung, above tumor. Out of the top 100 tumor clones, a median around 56 were seen in adjacent lung.

The CDR3 covers 16 residues. Losses at the gene ends were 5 bases for V and 7 bases for J; bases not matched to a gene: 13. CDR1 is SGHTA, CDR2 FQGTGA, per germline. This clone was seen more than once but under ten times. Its specificity is not known. Profiling relied on immunoSEQ multiplex PCR, and the TCRdb table lists in-frame clones only, not all of them. The repertoire includes some 21,000 clones, over 75% of them detected once, and about 8.4% sits in the top ten. This TCR was recovered from a man aged 35 to 70 with stage I lung adenocarcinoma. The J gene is TRBJ2-1, the V gene TRBV7-3, with 8 bases matching TRBD2. The sequencing used peripheral blood, collected before any cancer treatment. The CDR3 sequence: CASSKETSGVGNEQFF. Here the CDR3 DNA reads TGTGCCAGCAGCAAAGAAACTAGCGGAGTAGGGAATGAGCAGTTCTTC.